A selection of T cell receptor beta chains follows, all from one sample in a study of CD8 T cells in Susac syndrome. MiXCR, applied by TCRdb to the immunoSEQ multiplex PCR reads, yields one record per CDR3 protein. The sample holds hundreds of thousands of distinct CDR3 sequences, more than 80% seen once. Sequencing was carried out using CD8+ T cells from PBMCs. The receptors were gathered from a human donor with multiple sclerosis. Each CDR3 is given with its conserved first and last residue. The D gene is left open where the match is weak. The size field is filled for only some rows; it gives once, few, many or a size class.

abundance,v_gene,d_gene,len,j_gene,CDR3nt,CDR3aa
.,TRBV12-3/TRBV12-4,.,17,TRBJ2-1,TGTGCCAGCAGTTTATTGCCTATTTCCAACTCCTACAATGAGCAGTTCTTC,CASSLLPISNSYNEQFF
.,TRBV5-6,.,15,TRBJ2-6,TGTGCCAGCAGTCCCAGGGTATCTGGGGCCAACGTCCTGACTTTC,CASSPRVSGANVLTF
.,TRBV11-2,TRBD2,15,TRBJ2-3,TGTGCCAGCAGCTTCGTTACTAGCGGGTCGGATACGCAGTATTTT,CASSFVTSGSDTQYF
once,TRBV5-1,.,15,TRBJ1-1,TGCGCCAGCAGCTTGGGTGACAGTTCTTACACTGAAGCTTTCTTT,CASSLGDSSYTEAFF
.,TRBV7-8,.,16,TRBJ1-4,TGTGCCAGCAGCCCAATTCCAAGGGCAACTAATGAAAAACTGTTTTTT,CASSPIPRATNEKLFF
.,TRBV6-1,TRBD1,11,TRBJ2-7,TGTGCCACCGATACAGGGGACGAGCAGTACTTC,CATDTGDEQYF
.,TRBV5-4,.,17,TRBJ1-3,TGTGCCAGCAGCGTGTTGGGACAAGATGAATCCGGAAACACCATATATTTT,CASSVLGQDESGNTIYF
.,TRBV19,.,13,TRBJ2-7,TGTGCCAGTAGTCATCATACAGGGTACGAGCAGTACTTC,CASSHHTGYEQYF
few,TRBV6-5,.,14,TRBJ1-1,TGTGCCAGCAGCTTGGGGTGGGGGGACACTGAAGCTTTCTTT,CASSLGWGDTEAFF
.,TRBV11-2,TRBD2,18,TRBJ2-5,TGTGCCAGCAGCTTAGATGGTCTAGCGGGGGGCCATAGAGAGACCCAGTACTTC,CASSLDGLAGGHRETQYF
.,TRBV5-6,.,16,TRBJ2-4,TGTGCCAGCAGCGCGGGCAGTCAGAACGGCAAAAACATTCAGTACTTC,CASSAGSQNGKNIQYF
.,TRBV7-8,.,13,TRBJ2-1,TGTGCCAGCAGCCCCAGGGGTCACAATGAGCAGTTCTTC,CASSPRGHNEQFF
.,TRBV7-9,TRBD1,16,TRBJ2-3,TGTGCCAGCAGCCCCCTTTCGACAGGGAGCACAGATACGCAGTATTTT,CASSPLSTGSTDTQYF
.,TRBV12-5,.,15,TRBJ2-7,TGTGCTAGTGGCCCCCCTGGGGGGCCGGGGCTTGAGCAGTACTTC,CASGPPGGPGLEQYF
.,TRBV5-1,.,15,TRBJ2-5,TGCGCCAGCAGCCTATGGGGACGGGGGTTGGAGACCCAGTACTTC,CASSLWGRGLETQYF
.,TRBV27,.,14,TRBJ1-5,TGTGCCAGCTCTGGTTGGACAGGCAATCAGCCCCAGCATTTT,CASSGWTGNQPQHF
once,TRBV27,TRBD1,15,TRBJ1-6,TGTGCCAGCAGTCCAGACAGGGAGTATAATTCACCCCTCCACTTT,CASSPDREYNSPLHF
.,TRBV7-9,TRBD1,13,TRBJ1-1,TGTGCCAGCACGAATGACAGGGTTGATGAAGCTTTCTTT,CASTNDRVDEAFF
few,TRBV4-2,.,13,TRBJ1-1,TGTGCCAGCAGCAAAGGGGGTAACACTGAAGCTTTCTTT,CASSKGGNTEAFF
.,TRBV7-6,.,13,TRBJ2-7,TGTGCCAGCACCCGAGGGGAAGGGGACGAGCAGTACTTC,CASTRGEGDEQYF